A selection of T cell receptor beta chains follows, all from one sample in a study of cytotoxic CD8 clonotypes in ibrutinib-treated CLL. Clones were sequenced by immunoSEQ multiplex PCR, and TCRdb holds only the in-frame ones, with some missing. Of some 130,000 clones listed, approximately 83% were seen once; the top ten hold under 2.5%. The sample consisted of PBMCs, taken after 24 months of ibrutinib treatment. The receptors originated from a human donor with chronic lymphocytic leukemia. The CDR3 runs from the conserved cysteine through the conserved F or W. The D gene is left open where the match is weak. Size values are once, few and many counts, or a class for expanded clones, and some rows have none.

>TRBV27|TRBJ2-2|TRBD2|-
CASSLQLAGAGELFF
TGTGCCAGCAGTTTACAACTAGCGGGCGCCGGGGAGCTGTTTTTT
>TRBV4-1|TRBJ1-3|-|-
CASSQGRGGSGNTIYF
TGCGCCAGCAGCCAAGGAAGGGGGGGCTCTGGAAACACCATATATTTT
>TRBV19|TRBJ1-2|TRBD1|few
CASSTTQGNYGYTF
TGTGCCAGTAGTACCACACAGGGGAACTATGGCTACACCTTC
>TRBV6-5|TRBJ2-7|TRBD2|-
CASSFHTSGSYEQYF
TGTGCCAGCAGTTTCCATACTAGCGGGAGTTACGAGCAGTACTTC
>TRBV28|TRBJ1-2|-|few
CASSFGYGYTF
TGTGCCAGCAGTTTCGGGTATGGCTACACCTTC
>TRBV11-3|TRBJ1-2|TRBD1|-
CASSTYDRGAYGYTF
TGTGCCAGCAGCACGTACGACAGGGGGGCCTATGGCTACACCTTC
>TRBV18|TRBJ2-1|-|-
CASSPPPGRMEQFF
TGTGCCAGCTCACCACCCCCAGGCCGAATGGAGCAGTTCTTC
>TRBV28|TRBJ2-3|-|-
CASSPRDTQYF
TGTGCCAGCAGCCCCCGCGATACGCAGTATTTT
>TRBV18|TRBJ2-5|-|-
CASSPWISVGETQYF
TGTGCCAGCTCACCTTGGATATCAGTTGGCGAGACCCAGTACTTC
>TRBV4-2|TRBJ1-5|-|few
CASSQTVGRSNQPQHF
TGTGCCAGCAGCCAGACCGTCGGACGGAGCAATCAGCCCCAGCATTTT
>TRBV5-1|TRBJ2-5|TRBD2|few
CASSLTGTSGIRETQYF
TGCGCCAGCAGCTTGACGGGTACTAGCGGGATTCGGGAGACCCAGTACTTC
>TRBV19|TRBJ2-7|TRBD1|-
CASSILPGQGARYEQYF
TGTGCCAGTAGTATCCTACCGGGACAGGGGGCAAGATACGAGCAGTACTTC
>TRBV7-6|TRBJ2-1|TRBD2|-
CASSLADPRWEGSYNEQFF
TGTGCCAGCAGCTTAGCGGACCCTAGGTGGGAGGGCTCCTACAATGAGCAGTTCTTC
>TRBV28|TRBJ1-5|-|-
CASTPTFTRGNQPQHF
TGTGCCAGCACCCCAACGTTTACCAGGGGCAATCAGCCCCAGCATTTT
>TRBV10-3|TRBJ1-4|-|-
CAISESESGRIGEKLFF
TGTGCCATCAGTGAGTCCGAGTCGGGGAGGATAGGTGAAAAACTGTTTTTT
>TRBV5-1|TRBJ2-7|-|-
CASSLGSTGYSSYEQYF
TGCGCCAGCAGCTTGGGTTCGACAGGTTATAGCTCCTACGAGCAGTACTTC
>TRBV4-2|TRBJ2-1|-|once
CASSQVSIAANEQFF
TGTGCCAGCAGCCAAGTGAGTATTGCGGCCAATGAGCAGTTCTTC
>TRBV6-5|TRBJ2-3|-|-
CASSYRGKSTDTQYF
TGTGCCAGCAGTTACAGGGGGAAGAGCACAGATACGCAGTATTTT
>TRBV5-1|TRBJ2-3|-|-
CASNLRPSDTQYF
TGCGCCAGTAATTTGAGACCCTCAGATACGCAGTATTTT
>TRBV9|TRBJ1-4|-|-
CASSVDPKSNEKLFF
TGTGCCAGCAGCGTAGACCCAAAGAGTAATGAAAAACTGTTTTTT
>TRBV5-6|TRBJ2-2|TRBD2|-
CASSLSRGSGRTGELFF
TGTGCCAGCAGCTTGTCCCGGGGGAGCGGGAGGACCGGGGAGCTGTTTTTT
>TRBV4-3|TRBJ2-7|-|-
CASSQESGLPLQQYF
TGCGCCAGCAGCCAAGAGTCAGGGTTGCCTCTGCAGCAGTACTTC
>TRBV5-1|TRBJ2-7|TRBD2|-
CASSPRTSGGSYEQYF
TGCGCCAGCAGCCCACGGACTAGCGGGGGTTCGTACGAGCAGTACTTC
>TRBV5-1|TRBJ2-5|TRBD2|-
CASSPGTSAETQYF
TGCGCCAGCAGCCCGGGGACTAGCGCAGAGACCCAGTACTTC
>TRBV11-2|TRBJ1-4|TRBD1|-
CASSRDRANEKLFF
TGTGCCAGCAGCCGGGACAGGGCTAATGAAAAACTGTTTTTT
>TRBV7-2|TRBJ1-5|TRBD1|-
CASSLVGTGVQPQHF
TGTGCCAGCAGCTTAGTTGGGACAGGGGTTCAGCCCCAGCATTTT
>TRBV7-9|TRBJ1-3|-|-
CASSLGGSGNTIYF
TGTGCCAGCAGCTTGGGGGGCTCTGGAAACACCATATATTTT
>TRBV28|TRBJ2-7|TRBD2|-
CATWTSETYEQYF
TGTGCCACATGGACTAGCGAGACCTACGAGCAGTACTTC
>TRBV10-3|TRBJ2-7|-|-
CAIRGVGRSSYEQYF
TGTGCCATCAGGGGTGTGGGCAGGAGCTCCTACGAGCAGTACTTC
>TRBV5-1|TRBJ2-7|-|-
CASSSDITSYEQYF
TGCGCCAGCAGCTCAGACATCACCTCCTACGAGCAGTACTTC
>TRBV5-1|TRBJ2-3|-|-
CASSRGTSTDTQYF
TGCGCCAGCTCCCGGGGAACTAGCACAGATACGCAGTATTTT